This T cell receptor (beta chain) was captured by sequencing in a study of CD8 T cells in ankylosing spondylitis. Study-level findings and limits: Apparently characteristic of ankylosing spondylitis blood was a TCR beta motif (roughly eight highly homologous variants). Reported data indicate significant enrichment of disease-linked clones within matched ankylosing spondylitis synovial fluid. Disease-linked clones, CD8+, were relatively rare in peripheral blood.

One entry per CDR3 protein results from TCRdb running MiXCR on the 5' RACE reads. The data contain over 150,000 distinct CDR3 sequences, around 13% of them seen just once; the ten biggest clones take up more than 15%. Germline V gene sequence: CDR1 SGDLS, CDR2 YYNGEE. The junction had 9 bases not matched to a gene; V was cut back by 6 bases and J by 5 bases. This CDR3 has 15 amino acids. For this clonotype: Its specificity is unknown.

The chain couples TRBV9 to TRBJ1-1, with 11 bases matching TRBD1. Material for sequencing was blood, either unsorted or a sorted T cell fraction (not recorded which). The sequence was collected from a male donor with ankylosing spondylitis or in good health (not recorded which). In DNA, the CDR3 is TGTGCCAGCAACTCCGGGACAGGGGGTTATACTGAAGCTTTCTTT. Protein sequence: CASNSGTGGYTEAFF.